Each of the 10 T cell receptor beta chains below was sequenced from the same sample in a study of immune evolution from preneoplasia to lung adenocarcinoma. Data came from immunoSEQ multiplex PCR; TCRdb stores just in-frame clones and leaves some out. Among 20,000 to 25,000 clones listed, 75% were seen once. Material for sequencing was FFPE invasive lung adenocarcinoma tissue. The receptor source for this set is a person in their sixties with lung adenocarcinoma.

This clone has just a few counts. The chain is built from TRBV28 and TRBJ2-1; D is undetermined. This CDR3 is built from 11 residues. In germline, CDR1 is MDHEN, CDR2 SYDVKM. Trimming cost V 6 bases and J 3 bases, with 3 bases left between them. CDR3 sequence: CASSYYNEQFF. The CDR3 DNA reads TGTGCCAGCAGCTACTACAATGAGCAGTTCTTC.

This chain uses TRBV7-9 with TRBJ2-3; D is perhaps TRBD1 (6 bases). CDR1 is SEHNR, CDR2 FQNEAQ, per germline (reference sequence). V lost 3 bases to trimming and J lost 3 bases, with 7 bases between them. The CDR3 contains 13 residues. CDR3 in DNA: TGTGCCAGCAGCTTTACAGGGACAGATACGCAGTATTTT. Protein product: CASSFTGTDTQYF.

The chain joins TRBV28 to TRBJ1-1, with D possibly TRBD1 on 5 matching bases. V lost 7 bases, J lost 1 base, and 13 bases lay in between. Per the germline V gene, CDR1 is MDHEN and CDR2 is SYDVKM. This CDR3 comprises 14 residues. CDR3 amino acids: CASMGLKGNTEAFF. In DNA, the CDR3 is TGTGCCAGCATGGGGCTGAAGGGGAACACTGAAGCTTTCTTT.

CDR3 residues: CASSVEGGATSYEQYF. In DNA, the CDR3 is TGTGCCAGCAGCGTAGAAGGGGGCGCAACCTCCTACGAGCAGTACTTC. The chain employs TRBV9 and TRBJ2-7; 7 bases map to TRBD1. With 0 bases clipped from V and 0 bases from J, the junction kept 6 bases outside the gene matches. CDR3 size: 16 residues. Germline loops: CDR1 SGDLS, CDR2 YYNGEE.

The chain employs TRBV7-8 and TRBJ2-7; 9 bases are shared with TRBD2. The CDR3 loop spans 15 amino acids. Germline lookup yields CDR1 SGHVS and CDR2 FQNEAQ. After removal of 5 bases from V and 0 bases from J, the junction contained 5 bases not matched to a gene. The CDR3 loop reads CASSGLATDSYEQYF. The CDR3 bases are TGTGCCAGCAGCGGACTAGCGACTGACTCCTACGAGCAGTACTTC. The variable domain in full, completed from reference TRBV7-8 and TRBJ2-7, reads GAGVSQSPRYKVAKRGQDVALRCDPISGHVSLFWYQQALGQGPEFLTYFQNEAQLDKSGLPSDRFFAERPEGSVSTLKIQRTQQEDSAVYLCASSGLATDSYEQYFGPGTRLTVT.

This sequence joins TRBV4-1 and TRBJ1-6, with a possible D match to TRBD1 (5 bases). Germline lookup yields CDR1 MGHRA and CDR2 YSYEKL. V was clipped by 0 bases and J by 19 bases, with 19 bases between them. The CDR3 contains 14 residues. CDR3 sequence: CASSQDLGRGPPHF. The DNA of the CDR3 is TGCGCCAGCAGCCAAGATCTCGGAAGGGGCCCACCTCACTTT.

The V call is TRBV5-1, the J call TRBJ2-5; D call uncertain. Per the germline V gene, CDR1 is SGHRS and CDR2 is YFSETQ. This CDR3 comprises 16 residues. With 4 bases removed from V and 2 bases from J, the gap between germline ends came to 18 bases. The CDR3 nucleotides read TGCGCCAGCAGCGGATTCAGTGGGTTGGGGCAAGAGACCCAGTACTTC. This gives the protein CASSGFSGLGQETQYF.

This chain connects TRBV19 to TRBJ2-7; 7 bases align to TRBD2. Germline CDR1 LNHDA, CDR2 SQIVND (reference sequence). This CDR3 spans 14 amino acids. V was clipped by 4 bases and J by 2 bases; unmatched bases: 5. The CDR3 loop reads CASSKREAPYEQYF. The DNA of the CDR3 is TGTGCCAGTAGTAAACGGGAGGCACCCTACGAGCAGTACTTC.

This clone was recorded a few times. In DNA form, the CDR3 reads TGTGCCAGCAGCTCCTCCCGGCTACAAGAGACCCAGTACTTC. As protein: CASSSSRLQETQYF. The chain uses TRBV5-5 and TRBJ2-5, with no clear D. CDR1 SGHKS and CDR2 YYEKEE come from the germline V gene (reference sequence). V was cut by 3 bases and J by 2 bases, with 11 bases left in between. The CDR3 is 14 amino acids.

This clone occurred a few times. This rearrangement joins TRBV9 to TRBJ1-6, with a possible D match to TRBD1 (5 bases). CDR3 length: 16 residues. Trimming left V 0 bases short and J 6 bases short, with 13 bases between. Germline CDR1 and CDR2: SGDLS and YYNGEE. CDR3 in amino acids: CASSVGLDRANSPLHF. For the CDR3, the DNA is TGTGCCAGCAGCGTAGGGCTAGACAGAGCTAATTCACCCCTCCACTTT.